This entry features one T cell receptor beta chain sequence. Described time point: pretreatment peripheral blood. Disease in patients was locally advanced or metastatic urothelial carcinoma. The V end was cut by 0 bases, the J end by 2 bases, with 9 bases between. The CDR3 runs 14 residues. Per germline, CDR1 SGHRS and CDR2 YFSETQ. The data are from a study of PD-L1 blockade in urothelial cancer. Clones were read by immunoSEQ multiplex PCR, and TCRdb kept only the in-frame ones, dropping some. The table includes roughly 40,000 clones, approximately 93% detected once. The chain joins TRBV5-1 to TRBJ2-7, with D perhaps TRBD2 (6 bases). The sequencing used PBMCs, collected around atezolizumab (anti-PD-L1) treatment. The receptor was isolated from a woman aged 55-69 years with urothelial cancer. CDR3 nucleotide sequence: TGCGCCAGCAGCTTGGAGCGGGCCACCTACGAGCAGTACTTC. This translates into CASSLERATYEQYF.